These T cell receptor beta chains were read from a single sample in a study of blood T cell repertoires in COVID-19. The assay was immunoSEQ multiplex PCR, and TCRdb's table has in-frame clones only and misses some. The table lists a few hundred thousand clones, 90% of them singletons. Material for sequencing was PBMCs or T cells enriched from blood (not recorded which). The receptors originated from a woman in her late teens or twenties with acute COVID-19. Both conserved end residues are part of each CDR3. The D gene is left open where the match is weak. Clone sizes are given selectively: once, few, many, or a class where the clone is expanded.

CASSLLGGQNTEAFF	TGCGCCAGCAGCTTGTTAGGGGGACAGAACACTGAAGCTTTCTTT	TRBJ1-1	NA	NA	TRBV5-1
CASGLVLMGGHRATQYF	TGTGCTAGTGGTTTGGTACTTATGGGAGGTCATCGGGCGACCCAGTACTTC	TRBJ2-5	NA	NA	TRBV12-5
CASSSGQGARNYEQYF	TGTGCCAGCAGCAGTGGACAGGGGGCCAGGAACTACGAGCAGTACTTC	TRBJ2-7	TRBD1	once	TRBV28
CASSPRRAYNNEQFF	TGTGCCAGCTCACCACGCAGGGCGTATAACAATGAGCAGTTCTTC	TRBJ2-1	NA	NA	TRBV18
CASSQDPLRVAASYEQYF	TGCGCCAGCAGCCAAGATCCCCTAAGGGTAGCGGCCTCCTACGAGCAGTACTTC	TRBJ2-7	NA	NA	TRBV4-1
CASSLRTGVYGYTF	TGTGCCAGCAGCTTGCGGACAGGGGTCTATGGCTACACCTTC	TRBJ1-2	TRBD1	NA	TRBV5-8
CASSRGTGESPLHF	TGTGCCAGCAGTCGTGGGACAGGCGAATCACCCCTCCACTTT	TRBJ1-6	TRBD1	NA	TRBV5-4
CASSVDIAANTGELFF	TGTGCCAGCAGCGTAGACATAGCGGCGAACACCGGGGAGCTGTTTTTT	TRBJ2-2	NA	once	TRBV9
CASSQDAKDGYNSPLHF	TGCGCCAGCAGCCAAGATGCCAAAGACGGGTATAATTCACCCCTCCACTTT	TRBJ1-6	NA	NA	TRBV4-1
CASTDIGGPTGELFF	TGTGCCAGCACCGATATCGGGGGGCCCACCGGGGAGCTGTTTTTT	TRBJ2-2	NA	NA	TRBV11-1
CASSPPGQPNEKLFF	TGTGCCAGCTCGCCCCCGGGACAGCCTAATGAAAAACTGTTTTTT	TRBJ1-4	TRBD1	few	TRBV18
CASSSQGWLDTQYF	TGTGCCAGCAGCTCCCAGGGCTGGTTGGATACGCAGTATTTT	TRBJ2-3	NA	NA	TRBV7-9
CASSSSDPGTAELFSSPLHF	TGTGCCAGTAGTTCGAGTGACCCTGGGACAGCCGAATTGTTTAGTTCACCCCTCCACTTT	TRBJ1-6	TRBD1	NA	TRBV19
CAWSPGGGQPQHF	TGTGCCTGGAGTCCAGGGGGCGGTCAGCCCCAGCATTTT	TRBJ1-5	TRBD1	once	TRBV30
CASLRASGIGELFF	TGTGCCAGTCTGAGGGCTAGCGGGATCGGGGAGCTGTTTTTT	TRBJ2-2	TRBD2	NA	TRBV6-5
CASSLRESSYNEQFF	TGCGCCAGCAGCCTACGGGAAAGCTCCTACAATGAGCAGTTCTTC	TRBJ2-1	NA	few	TRBV4-1
CASSLSVGLGETQYF	TGTGCCAGCAGCTTGTCTGTTGGGCTGGGAGAGACCCAGTACTTC	TRBJ2-5	NA	NA	TRBV5-4
CASSPGQRSNQPQHF	TGTGCCAGCAGTCCGGGACAAAGAAGCAATCAGCCCCAGCATTTT	TRBJ1-5	NA	NA	TRBV28
CASSLPSGTGPYEQYF	TGTGCCAGCAGCTTACCATCCGGGACAGGGCCCTACGAGCAGTACTTC	TRBJ2-7	TRBD1	NA	TRBV7-9
CASSLGGVAGELFF	TGTGCCAGCAGCTTAGGCGGGGTCGCCGGGGAGCTGTTTTTT	TRBJ2-2	NA	NA	TRBV7-2